This T cell receptor (beta chain) was captured by sequencing in a study of blood T cell repertoires in COVID-19. About the study: Samples taken during acute and convalescent COVID-19 were collected in the United States, Italy and Spain.

The protocol was immunoSEQ multiplex PCR, while the TCRdb copy is restricted to in-frame clones and leaves out a portion. The data show approximately 300,000 clones, with about 89% seen just once and roughly 3% held by the top ten. There are 14 residues in the CDR3. The ends lost 5 bases at V and 6 bases at J; junction bases unmatched: 4. Per germline, CDR1 MNHEY and CDR2 SMNVEV (reference sequence). This clone came up once. Participants came from around 25 US areas, aged about 18 to 95 years. Participants were placed into cohorts based on the clinical history they reported. Cohort 3 donors counted as recovered after two negative PCRs, clearance, or resolved symptoms.

The J gene is TRBJ1-1, the V gene TRBV27, with 12 bases that match TRBD1. This clonotype was obtained from a woman under 30 who had recovered from COVID-19. The sample taken for sequencing was PBMCs or T cells enriched from blood (not recorded which). The CDR3 nucleotides are TGTGCCAGCAGTCAGGGGACAGGGGGCTCTGAAGCTTTCTTT. Its translation is CASSQGTGGSEAFF.